This T cell receptor (beta chain) came from a study of human T cells and chemical hapten exposure. TCRdb used MiXCR to reprocess the 5' RACE reads, holding one entry per CDR3 protein. Seen here are about 140,000 distinct CDR3 sequences, around 4.1% observed once, and the top ten hold over 1.1%. CDR3 size: 12 residues. Trimming took 5 bases from V and 6 from J, leaving 11 bases between them. Before extraction, the whole blood was not fractionated, and total RNA was taken from it. This clonotype has ten or more counts. The chain has TRBV12-3 or TRBV12-4 and TRBJ2-7; the D is unclear. The receptor's source is a female donor in good health. The CDR3 region has the DNA TGTGCCAGCAGTCTAAAGACGGGCGAGCAGTACTTC. Protein: CASSLKTGEQYF.